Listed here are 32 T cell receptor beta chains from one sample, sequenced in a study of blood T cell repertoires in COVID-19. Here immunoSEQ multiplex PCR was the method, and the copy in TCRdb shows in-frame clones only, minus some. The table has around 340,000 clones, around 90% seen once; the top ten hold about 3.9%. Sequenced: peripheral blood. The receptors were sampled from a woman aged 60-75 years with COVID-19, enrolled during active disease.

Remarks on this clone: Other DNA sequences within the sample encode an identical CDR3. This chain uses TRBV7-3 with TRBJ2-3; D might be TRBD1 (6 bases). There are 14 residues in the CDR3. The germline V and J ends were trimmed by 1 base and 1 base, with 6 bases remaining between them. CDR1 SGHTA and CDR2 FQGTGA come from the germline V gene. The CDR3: CASSLNRGTDTQYF. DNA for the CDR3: TGTGCCAGCAGCTTAAACAGGGGCACAGATACGCAGTATTTT.

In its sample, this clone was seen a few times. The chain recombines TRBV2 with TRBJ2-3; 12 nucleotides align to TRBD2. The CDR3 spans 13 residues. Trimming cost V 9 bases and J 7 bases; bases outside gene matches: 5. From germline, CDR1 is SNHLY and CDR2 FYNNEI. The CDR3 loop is CARTLAGGYTQYF. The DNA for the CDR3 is TGTGCCAGGACACTAGCGGGGGGATATACGCAGTATTTT.

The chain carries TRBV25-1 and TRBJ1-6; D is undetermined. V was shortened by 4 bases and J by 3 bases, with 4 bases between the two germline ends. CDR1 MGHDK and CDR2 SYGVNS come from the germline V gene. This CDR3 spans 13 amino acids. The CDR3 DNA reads TGTGCCAGCAGTGTCCACTATAATTCACCCCTCCACTTT. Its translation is CASSVHYNSPLHF.

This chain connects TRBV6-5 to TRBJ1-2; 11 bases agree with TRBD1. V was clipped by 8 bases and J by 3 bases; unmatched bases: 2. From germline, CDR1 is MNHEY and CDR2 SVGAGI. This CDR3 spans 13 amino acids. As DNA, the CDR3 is TGTGCCAGCCGGACAGGGGGCTACTATGGCTACACCTTC. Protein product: CASRTGGYYGYTF.

CDR3 nucleotide sequence: TGTGCCAGCAGCAGGGACAGGAACACTGAAGCTTTCTTT. Protein: CASSRDRNTEAFF. The chain uses TRBV5-4 and TRBJ1-1, with 7 bases matching TRBD1. CDR1 and CDR2 from the germline V gene are SGHNT and YYREEE (reference sequence). The ends lost 4 bases at V and 1 base at J; junction bases unmatched: 1. There are 13 residues in the CDR3. Variable domain in full (rest from reference TRBV5-4 and TRBJ1-1): ETGVTQSPTHLIKTRGQQVTLRCSSQSGHNTVSWYQQALGQGPQFIFQYYREEENGRGNFPPRFSGLQFPNYSSELNVNALELDDSALYLCASSRDRNTEAFFGQGTRLTVV.

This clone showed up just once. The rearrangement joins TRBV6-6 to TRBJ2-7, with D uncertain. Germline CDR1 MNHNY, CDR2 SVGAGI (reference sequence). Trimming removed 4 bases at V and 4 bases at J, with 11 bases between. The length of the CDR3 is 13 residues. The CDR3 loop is CASSSPQDYEQYF. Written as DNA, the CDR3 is TGTGCCAGCAGTTCACCCCAGGATTACGAGCAGTACTTC.

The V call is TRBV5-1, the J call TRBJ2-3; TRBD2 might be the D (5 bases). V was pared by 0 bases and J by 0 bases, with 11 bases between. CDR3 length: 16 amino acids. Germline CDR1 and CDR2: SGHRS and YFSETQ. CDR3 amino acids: CASSLGRTASTDTQYF. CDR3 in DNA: TGCGCCAGCAGCTTGGGACGGACTGCTAGCACAGATACGCAGTATTTT.

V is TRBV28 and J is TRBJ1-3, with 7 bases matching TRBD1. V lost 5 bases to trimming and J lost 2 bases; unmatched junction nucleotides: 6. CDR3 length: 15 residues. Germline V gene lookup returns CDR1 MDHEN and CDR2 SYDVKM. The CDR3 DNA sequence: TGTGCCAGCAGTACTGGGACAGCTACTGGAAACACCATATATTTT. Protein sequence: CASSTGTATGNTIYF.

CDR3 bases: TGTGCCAGCAGTTACTCGAACTGGAGGGCGCTTAGCACAGATACGCAGTATTTT. It translates to CASSYSNWRALSTDTQYF. This rearrangement joins TRBV6-7 to TRBJ2-3; a weak D match, TRBD2 (6 bases). TRBV6-7 is assigned to the ORF class and has an uncertain function. CDR3 length: 18 amino acids. V dropped 0 bases and J dropped 0 bases, with 16 bases sitting between them.

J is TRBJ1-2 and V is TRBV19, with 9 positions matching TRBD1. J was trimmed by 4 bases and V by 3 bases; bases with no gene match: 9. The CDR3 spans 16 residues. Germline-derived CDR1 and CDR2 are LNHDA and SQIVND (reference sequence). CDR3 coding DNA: TGTGCCAGTAGTATCCGTCCCGGGACAGGGAGCTATGGCTACACCTTC. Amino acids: CASSIRPGTGSYGYTF.

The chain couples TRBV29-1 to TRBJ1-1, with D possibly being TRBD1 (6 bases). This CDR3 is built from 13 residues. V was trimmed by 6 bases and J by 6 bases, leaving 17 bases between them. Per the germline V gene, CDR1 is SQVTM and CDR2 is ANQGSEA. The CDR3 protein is CSVDQNRAAEAFF. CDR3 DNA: TGCAGCGTCGACCAAAACAGGGCGGCTGAAGCTTTCTTT. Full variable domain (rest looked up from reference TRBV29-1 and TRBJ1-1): SAVISQKPSRDICQRGTSLTIQCQVDSQVTMMFWYRQQPGQSLTLIATANQGSEATYESGFVIDKFPISRPNLTFSTLTVSNMSPEDSSIYLCSVDQNRAAEAFFGQGTRLTVV.

The CDR3 loop is CASSLFRALGYGYTF. In DNA form, the CDR3 reads TGTGCCAGCAGTTTATTCAGGGCGCTCGGCTATGGCTACACCTTC. This chain connects TRBV28 to TRBJ1-2; a possible D gene is TRBD1 (5 bases). Germline V lookup: CDR1 MDHEN, CDR2 SYDVKM. Deletions cut 1 base from V and 4 bases from J, with 13 bases between. The CDR3 runs 15 residues.

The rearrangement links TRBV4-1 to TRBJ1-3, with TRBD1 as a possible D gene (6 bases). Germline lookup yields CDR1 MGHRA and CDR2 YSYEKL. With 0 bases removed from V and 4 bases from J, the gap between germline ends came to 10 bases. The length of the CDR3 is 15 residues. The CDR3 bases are TGCGCCAGCAGCCAAGATGGGGGCAGGGGAAACACCATATATTTT. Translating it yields CASSQDGGRGNTIYF.

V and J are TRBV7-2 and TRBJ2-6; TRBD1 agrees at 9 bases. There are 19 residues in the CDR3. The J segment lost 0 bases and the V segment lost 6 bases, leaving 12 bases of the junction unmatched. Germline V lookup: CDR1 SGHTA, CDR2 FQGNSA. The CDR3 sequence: CASRPTGTGTLSGANVLTF. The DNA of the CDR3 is TGTGCCAGCAGGCCGACCGGGACAGGGACTCTCTCTGGGGCCAACGTCCTGACTTTC. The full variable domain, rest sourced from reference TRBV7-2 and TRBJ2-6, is GAGVSQSPSNKVTEKGKDVELRCDPISGHTALYWYRQSLGQGLEFLIYFQGNSAPDKSGLPSDRFSAERTGGSVSTLTIQRTQQEDSAVYLCASRPTGTGTLSGANVLTFGAGSRLTVL.

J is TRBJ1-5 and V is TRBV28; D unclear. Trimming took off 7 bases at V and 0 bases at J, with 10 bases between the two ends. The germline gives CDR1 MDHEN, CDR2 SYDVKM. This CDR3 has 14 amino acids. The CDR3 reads CASMRQYSNQPQHF. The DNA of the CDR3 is TGTGCCAGCATGCGGCAGTATAGCAATCAGCCCCAGCATTTT.

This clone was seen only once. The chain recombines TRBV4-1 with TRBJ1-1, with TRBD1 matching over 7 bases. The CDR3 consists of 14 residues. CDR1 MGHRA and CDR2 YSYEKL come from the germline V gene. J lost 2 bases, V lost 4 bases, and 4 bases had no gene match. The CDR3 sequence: CASSLTGINTEAFF. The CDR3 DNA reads TGCGCCAGCAGCCTGACAGGGATTAACACTGAAGCTTTCTTT.

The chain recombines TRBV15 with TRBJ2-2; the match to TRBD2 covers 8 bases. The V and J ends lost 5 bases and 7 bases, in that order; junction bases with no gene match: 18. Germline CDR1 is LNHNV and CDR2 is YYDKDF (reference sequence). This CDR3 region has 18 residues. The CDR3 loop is CATSGGGWSSGDNGELFF. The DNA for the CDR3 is TGTGCCACCAGCGGGGGAGGTTGGAGTAGCGGGGATAACGGGGAGCTGTTTTTT.

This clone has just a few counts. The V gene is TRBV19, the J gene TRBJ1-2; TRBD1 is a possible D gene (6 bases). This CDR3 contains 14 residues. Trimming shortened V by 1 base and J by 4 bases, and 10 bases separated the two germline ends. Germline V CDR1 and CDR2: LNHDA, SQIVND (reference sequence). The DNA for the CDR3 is TGTGCCAGTAGTATAGTCATAGGGGGCTATGGCTACACCTTC. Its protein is CASSIVIGGYGYTF.

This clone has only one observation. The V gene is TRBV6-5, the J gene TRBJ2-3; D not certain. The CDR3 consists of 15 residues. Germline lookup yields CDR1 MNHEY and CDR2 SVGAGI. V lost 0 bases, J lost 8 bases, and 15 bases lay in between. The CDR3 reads CASSYSSFRVTTQYF. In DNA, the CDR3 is TGTGCCAGCAGTTACTCAAGCTTTAGAGTTACTACGCAGTATTTT.

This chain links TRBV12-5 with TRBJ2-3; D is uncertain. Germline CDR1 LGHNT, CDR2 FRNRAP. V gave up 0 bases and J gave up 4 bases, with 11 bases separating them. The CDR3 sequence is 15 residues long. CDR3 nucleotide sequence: TGTGCTAGTGGTTTGGTCTCGAAGAGCGCAGATACGCAGTATTTT. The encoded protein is CASGLVSKSADTQYF.

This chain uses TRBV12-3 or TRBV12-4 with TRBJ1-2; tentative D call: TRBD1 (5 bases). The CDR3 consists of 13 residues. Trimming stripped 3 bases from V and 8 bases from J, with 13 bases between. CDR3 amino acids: CASSFSGGSGYTF. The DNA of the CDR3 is TGTGCCAGCAGTTTCTCCGGGGGGTCGGGCTACACCTTC.

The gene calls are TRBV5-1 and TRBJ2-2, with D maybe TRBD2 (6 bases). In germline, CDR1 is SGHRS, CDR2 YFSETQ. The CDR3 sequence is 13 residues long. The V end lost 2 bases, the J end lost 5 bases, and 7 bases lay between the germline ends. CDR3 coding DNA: TGCGCCAGCAGCTTTGCGGGGACCGGGGAGCTGTTTTTT. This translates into CASSFAGTGELFF.

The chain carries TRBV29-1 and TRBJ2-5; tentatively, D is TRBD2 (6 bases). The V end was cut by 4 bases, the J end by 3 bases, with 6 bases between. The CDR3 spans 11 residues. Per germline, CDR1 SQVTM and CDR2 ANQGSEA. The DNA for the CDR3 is TGCAGCGTTGGGGGGGAAGAGACCCAGTACTTC. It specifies CSVGGEETQYF.

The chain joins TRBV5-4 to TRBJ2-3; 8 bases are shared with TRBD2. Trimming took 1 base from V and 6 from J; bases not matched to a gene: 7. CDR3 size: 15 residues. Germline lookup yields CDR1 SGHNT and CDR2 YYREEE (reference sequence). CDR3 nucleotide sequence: TGTGCCAGCAGCTTGCCCAGCGGGGGTAGGGATACGCAGTATTTT. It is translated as CASSLPSGGRDTQYF.

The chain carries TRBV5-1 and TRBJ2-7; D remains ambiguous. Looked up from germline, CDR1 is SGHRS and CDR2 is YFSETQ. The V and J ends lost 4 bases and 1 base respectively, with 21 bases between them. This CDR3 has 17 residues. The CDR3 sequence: CASSRRGSTRSSYEQYF. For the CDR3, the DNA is TGCGCCAGCAGCCGACGCGGATCTACCCGGTCTTCCTACGAGCAGTACTTC.

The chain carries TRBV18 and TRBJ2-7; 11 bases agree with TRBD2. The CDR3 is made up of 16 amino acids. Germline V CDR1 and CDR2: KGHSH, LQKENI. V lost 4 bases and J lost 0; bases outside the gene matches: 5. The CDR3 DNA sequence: TGTGCCAGCTCACAAGCCGGGACTAGCGGCTCCTACGAGCAGTACTTC. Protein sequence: CASSQAGTSGSYEQYF. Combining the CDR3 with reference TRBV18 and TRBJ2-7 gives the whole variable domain NAGVMQNPRHLVRRRGQEARLRCSPMKGHSHVYWYRQLPEEGLKFMVYLQKENIIDESGMPKERFSAEFPKEGPSILRIQQVVRGDSAAYFCASSQAGTSGSYEQYFGPGTRLTVT.

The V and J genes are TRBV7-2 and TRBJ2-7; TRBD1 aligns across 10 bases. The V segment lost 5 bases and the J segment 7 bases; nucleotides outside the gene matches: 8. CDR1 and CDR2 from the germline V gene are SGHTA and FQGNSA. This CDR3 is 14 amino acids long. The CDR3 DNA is TGTGCCAGCAGCCCTGGGACAGGGGCGCGAGAGCAGTACTTC. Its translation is CASSPGTGAREQYF.

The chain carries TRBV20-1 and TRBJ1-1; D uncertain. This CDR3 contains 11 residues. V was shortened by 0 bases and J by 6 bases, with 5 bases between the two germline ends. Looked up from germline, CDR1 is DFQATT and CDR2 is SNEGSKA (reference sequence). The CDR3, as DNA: TGCAGTGCTAGAGATAATCCTGAAGCTTTCTTT. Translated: CSARDNPEAFF.

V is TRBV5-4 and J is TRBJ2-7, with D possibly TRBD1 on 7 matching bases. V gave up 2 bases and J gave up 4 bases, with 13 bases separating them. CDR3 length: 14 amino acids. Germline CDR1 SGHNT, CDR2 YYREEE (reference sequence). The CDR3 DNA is TGTGCCAGCAGCTTAAGGCAGGGGGGTTACGAGCAGTACTTC. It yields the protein CASSLRQGGYEQYF.

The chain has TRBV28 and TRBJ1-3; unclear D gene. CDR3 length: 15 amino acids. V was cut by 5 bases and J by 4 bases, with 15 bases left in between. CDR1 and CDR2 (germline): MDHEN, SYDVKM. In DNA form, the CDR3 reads TGTGCCAGCAGTCTTGGGCCTCAGTGGGGAAACACCATATATTTT. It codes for CASSLGPQWGNTIYF.

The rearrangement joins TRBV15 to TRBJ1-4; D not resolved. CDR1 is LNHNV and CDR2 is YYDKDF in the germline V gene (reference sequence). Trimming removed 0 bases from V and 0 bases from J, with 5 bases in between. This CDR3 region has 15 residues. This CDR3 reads CATSRDVPTNEKLFF. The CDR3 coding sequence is TGTGCCACCAGCAGAGACGTTCCAACTAATGAAAAACTGTTTTTT.

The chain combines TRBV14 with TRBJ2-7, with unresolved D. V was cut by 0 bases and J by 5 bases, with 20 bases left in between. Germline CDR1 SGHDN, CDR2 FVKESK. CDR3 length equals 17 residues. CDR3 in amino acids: CASSQDLRLVALNEQYF. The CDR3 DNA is TGTGCCAGCAGCCAAGATCTCAGGCTCGTTGCCTTGAACGAGCAGTACTTC.